These 30 T cell receptor beta chains were sequenced from one sample in a study of blood T cell repertoires in COVID-19. Clones were read by immunoSEQ multiplex PCR, and TCRdb kept only the in-frame ones, dropping some. The sample comprises about 260,000 clones, roughly nine tenths of which are singletons, and approximately 9.4% rests with the top ten. The sequenced material came from peripheral blood. These receptors were taken from a man between 40 and 49 years old who had recovered from COVID-19.

The gene calls are TRBV6-5 and TRBJ2-2; 12 bases match TRBD1. The CDR3 loop spans 15 amino acids. With 6 bases clipped from V and 8 bases from J, the junction kept 7 bases outside the gene matches. Germline CDR1 MNHEY, CDR2 SVGAGI. CDR3 sequence: CASRGTGGAGGELFF. CDR3 DNA sequence: TGTGCCAGCAGAGGGACAGGGGGCGCGGGAGGGGAGCTGTTTTTT.

V and J are TRBV2 and TRBJ2-1; the match to TRBD1 covers 7 bases. CDR3 length equals 15 residues. Germline lookup yields CDR1 SNHLY and CDR2 FYNNEI. Trimming cost V 6 bases and J 0 bases; bases outside gene matches: 5. This chain's CDR3 is CASRGGQSSYNEQFF. In DNA form, the CDR3 reads TGTGCCAGCAGAGGGGGACAGAGCTCCTACAATGAGCAGTTCTTC. Using reference TRBV2 and TRBJ2-1 for the parts outside the CDR3, the full variable domain is EPEVTQTPSHQVTQMGQEVILRCVPISNHLYFYWYRQILGQKVEFLVSFYNNEISEKSEIFDDQFSVERPDGSNFTLKIRSTKLEDSAMYFCASRGGQSSYNEQFFGPGTRLTVL.

The chain recombines TRBV27 with TRBJ2-3, with TRBD1 matching 7 bases. V lost 6 bases to trimming and J lost 2 bases; unmatched junction nucleotides: 14. The CDR3 runs to 17 residues. The germline V gene encodes CDR1 MNHEY and CDR2 SMNVEV (reference sequence). The CDR3 nucleotides read TGTGCCAGCAGCTTCCGAAGGGACAGCAGACCCACAGATACGCAGTATTTT. This gives the protein CASSFRRDSRPTDTQYF.

This chain uses TRBV20-1 with TRBJ1-2, with D unresolved. Trimming left V 7 bases short and J 13 bases short, with 16 bases between. The CDR3 runs to 10 residues. Germline CDR1 is DFQATT and CDR2 is SNEGSKA (reference sequence). CDR3 DNA: TGCAGTGTTGATCCCGGGGTCCCCACCTTC. It codes for CSVDPGVPTF.

The chain links TRBV4-3 to TRBJ2-1; 7 bases match TRBD1. The CDR3 contains 14 residues. J gave up 6 bases and V 1 base, and 3 bases lay outside the gene matches. Germline CDR1 reads LGHNA; CDR2 reads YSLEER. The CDR3 spells CASSQGQGFNEQFF. The CDR3 DNA sequence: TGCGCCAGCAGCCAAGGACAGGGATTCAATGAGCAGTTCTTC.

V gene TRBV2 combines with J gene TRBJ2-7; weak D call: TRBD2 (6 bases). V was shortened by 9 bases and J by 12 bases, with 21 bases between the two germline ends. The CDR3 covers 12 residues. Germline V gene data show CDR1 as SNHLY and CDR2 as FYNNEI. CDR3 loop: CASATPGLRPYF. The CDR3 nucleotides are TGTGCCAGTGCTACCCCGGGACTGAGGCCGTACTTC.

The chain joins TRBV5-5 to TRBJ2-5; 9 positions agree with TRBD1. The CDR3 is 17 amino acids. Germline V gene lookup returns CDR1 SGHKS and CDR2 YYEKEE (reference sequence). V was pared by 0 bases and J by 4 bases, with 10 bases of the junction left unmatched. CDR3 sequence: CASSLADGTGRSETQYF. Written as DNA, the CDR3 is TGTGCCAGCAGCTTGGCGGACGGGACAGGGCGGTCAGAGACCCAGTACTTC.

V is TRBV7-2 and J is TRBJ2-1; tentatively, D is TRBD2 (5 bases). V was trimmed by 6 bases and J by 7 bases, leaving 19 bases between them. This CDR3 comprises 15 residues. Looked up from germline, CDR1 is SGHTA and CDR2 is FQGNSA. CDR3 DNA sequence: TGTGCCAGCAGTTTGCCTTGGGAGTTACAAAATGAGCAGTTCTTC. Translated: CASSLPWELQNEQFF. Variable domain in full (rest from reference TRBV7-2 and TRBJ2-1): GAGVSQSPSNKVTEKGKDVELRCDPISGHTALYWYRQSLGQGLEFLIYFQGNSAPDKSGLPSDRFSAERTGGSVSTLTIQRTQQEDSAVYLCASSLPWELQNEQFFGPGTRLTVL.

The chain is built from TRBV5-4 and TRBJ2-4; tentative D call: TRBD2 (6 bases). Trimming stripped 6 bases from V and 6 bases from J, with 19 bases between. CDR3 size: 15 residues. CDR1 SGHNT and CDR2 YYREEE come from the germline V gene (reference sequence). The CDR3 region is CASKRSGTAGNIQYF. Written as DNA, the CDR3 is TGTGCCAGCAAGAGGTCGGGGACTGCGGGAAACATTCAGTACTTC.

A few counts support this clone. The chain links TRBV7-9 to TRBJ1-5; D remains ambiguous. The CDR3 has 14 amino acids. Germline V gives CDR1 SEHNR, CDR2 FQNEAQ (reference sequence). Trimming cost V 1 base and J 3 bases, with 7 bases left between them. The CDR3: CASSLESPNQPQHF. The CDR3 nucleotides are TGTGCCAGCAGCTTAGAAAGCCCCAATCAGCCCCAGCATTTT.

This clone was seen a single time. This rearrangement joins TRBV27 to TRBJ1-1, with D hard to call. This CDR3 is 13 amino acids long. The V end was cut by 2 bases, the J end by 5 bases, with 9 bases between. Looked up from germline, CDR1 is MNHEY and CDR2 is SMNVEV (reference sequence). The CDR3 sequence: CASSLRAGTEAFF. CDR3 nucleotides: TGTGCCAGCAGTTTAAGGGCGGGAACTGAAGCTTTCTTT.

This clone was detected once. V gene TRBV19 combines with J gene TRBJ2-7; 8 bases align to TRBD1. The CDR3 runs 15 residues. Germline trimming cut 5 bases from V and 9 bases from J; bases unmatched to any gene: 15. CDR1 is LNHDA, CDR2 SQIVND, per germline (reference sequence). The CDR3 DNA sequence: TGTGCCAGTAGTTTCCGAGGACAGGGTTTGGACTTGCAGTACTTC. Its protein product is CASSFRGQGLDLQYF.

The chain recombines TRBV19 with TRBJ1-5; TRBD1 might be the D (5 bases). The CDR3 has 16 amino acids. Germline lookup yields CDR1 LNHDA and CDR2 SQIVND (reference sequence). Trimming pared 4 bases from V and 0 bases from J, leaving 13 bases between. CDR3 coding DNA: TGTGCCAGTAGTAACCCAGACAGCTATAGCAATCAGCCCCAGCATTTT. Protein product: CASSNPDSYSNQPQHF.

The chain couples TRBV29-1 to TRBJ2-5, with TRBD2 matching over 12 bases. The germline V gene has CDR1 SQVTM and CDR2 ANQGSEA. Trimming took 5 bases from V and 5 from J; bases not matched to a gene: 9. The CDR3 runs to 15 residues. This CDR3 reads CSVYGLAGSRETQYF. Here the CDR3 DNA reads TGCAGCGTTTACGGACTAGCGGGAAGTCGGGAGACCCAGTACTTC.

The chain has TRBV7-8 and TRBJ2-2; a weak D match, TRBD1 (6 bases). The CDR3 consists of 14 residues. CDR1 is SGHVS and CDR2 is FQNEAQ in the germline V gene. V was shortened by 5 bases and J by 7 bases, with 14 bases between the two germline ends. CDR3 residues: CASSGLRQVGELFF. The CDR3, as DNA: TGTGCCAGCAGCGGGTTACGACAGGTCGGGGAGCTGTTTTTT.

The chain links TRBV15 to TRBJ2-5, with a weak D call TRBD1 (5 bases). The germline V and J ends were trimmed by 3 bases and 5 bases, with 10 bases remaining between them. From germline, CDR1 is LNHNV and CDR2 YYDKDF (reference sequence). The CDR3 runs to 13 residues. The CDR3 sequence: CATSRGRWETQYF. CDR3 sequence (DNA): TGTGCCACCAGCAGGGGGCGCTGGGAGACCCAGTACTTC.

The chain recombines TRBV7-9 with TRBJ2-3; 10 bases line up with TRBD2. The CDR3 loop spans 16 amino acids. With V trimmed by 1 base and J by 4 bases, 5 bases remained unmatched. Germline CDR1 and CDR2: SEHNR and FQNEAQ (reference sequence). The CDR3 loop reads CASSLERAGGSDTQYF. CDR3 coding DNA: TGTGCCAGCAGCTTAGAACGAGCGGGGGGGTCAGATACGCAGTATTTT.

The chain recombines TRBV5-1 with TRBJ2-7; 8 bases fit TRBD2. The junction had 9 bases not matched to a gene; V was cut back by 3 bases and J by 4 bases. The CDR3 has 15 residues. Germline values: CDR1 SGHRS, CDR2 YFSETQ. The CDR3 here is CASSSGGAPRYEQYF. CDR3 nucleotide sequence: TGCGCCAGCAGCTCGGGGGGGGCCCCAAGGTACGAGCAGTACTTC. Based on the CDR3 plus reference TRBV5-1 and TRBJ2-7, the full variable domain is KAGVTQTPRYLIKTRGQQVTLSCSPISGHRSVSWYQQTPGQGLQFLFEYFSETQRNKGNFPGRFSGRQFSNSRSEMNVSTLELGDSALYLCASSSGGAPRYEQYFGPGTRLTVT.

The chain carries TRBV6-5 and TRBJ1-2, with TRBD1 as a possible D gene (5 bases). The V gene lost 9 bases and the J gene lost 2 bases, with 10 bases spanning the gap. Per germline, CDR1 MNHEY and CDR2 SVGAGI. This CDR3 comprises 12 residues. CDR3 coding DNA: TGTGCCAGTCGGGGGGGGAACTATGGCTACACCTTC. This gives the protein CASRGGNYGYTF.

The gene calls are TRBV11-2 and TRBJ2-3, with D perhaps TRBD1 (6 bases). CDR1 and CDR2 (germline): SGHAT, FQNNGV. V was trimmed by 4 bases and J by 1 base, leaving 12 bases between them. This CDR3 contains 15 residues. For the CDR3, the DNA is TGTGCCAGCAGCTCAGGGGATTATGGCACAGATACGCAGTATTTT. As protein: CASSSGDYGTDTQYF.

The genes are TRBV5-5 and TRBJ1-1, with TRBD1 matching over 10 bases. Germline assignment: CDR1 SGHKS and CDR2 YYEKEE (reference sequence). With V trimmed by 5 bases and J by 10 bases, 11 bases remained unmatched. The CDR3 runs to 14 residues. The DNA for the CDR3 is TGTGCCAGCAGTTATGGACAGGGGGGCCCCGGAGCTTTCTTT. As protein: CASSYGQGGPGAFF.

V usage is TRBV9 and J usage is TRBJ1-2, with 11 bases aligning to TRBD1. Germline V gene data show CDR1 as SGDLS and CDR2 as YYNGEE. The CDR3 spans 15 residues. Germline trimming cut 3 bases from V and 2 bases from J; bases unmatched to any gene: 3. CDR3 residues: CASSAGQGANYGYTF. The CDR3 DNA reads TGTGCCAGCAGCGCAGGACAGGGGGCGAACTATGGCTACACCTTC.

This clone turned up a few times. The V gene is TRBV10-1, the J gene TRBJ1-1, with 10 bases identical to TRBD1. V gave up 5 bases and J gave up 5 bases; unmatched junction bases: 8. The CDR3 has 15 residues. The germline V gene has CDR1 WNHNN and CDR2 SYGVQD (reference sequence). The CDR3 sequence: CASSKDRGRGTEAFF. The CDR3 DNA reads as TGCGCCAGCAGTAAAGACAGGGGGCGGGGGACTGAAGCTTTCTTT.

The CDR3 bases are TGTGCCAGCAGCTTAGGGGGGGTGTCTAGCACAGATACGCAGTATTTT. Translated: CASSLGGVSSTDTQYF. The V call is TRBV11-3, the J call TRBJ2-3, with D possibly TRBD2 on 6 matching bases. Per the germline V gene, CDR1 is SGHNT and CDR2 is YENEEA. The V end lost 1 base, the J end lost 0 bases, and 11 bases lay between the germline ends. This CDR3 comprises 16 residues.

This clone was counted a few times. The chain has TRBV19 and TRBJ1-5, with 8 bases fitting TRBD1. V was clipped by 10 bases and J by 0 bases; unmatched bases: 8. Germline lookup yields CDR1 LNHDA and CDR2 SQIVND (reference sequence). The CDR3 contains 15 residues. This CDR3 is CATLDRAYSNQPQHF. In nucleotides, the CDR3 is TGTGCCACCCTGGACAGGGCTTATAGCAATCAGCCCCAGCATTTT.

The gene calls are TRBV6-5 and TRBJ1-6; 11 bases agree with TRBD1. This CDR3 has 15 amino acids. Losses at the gene ends were 6 bases for V and 6 bases for J; bases not matched to a gene: 4. Germline-derived CDR1 and CDR2 are MNHEY and SVGAGI. The CDR3 bases are TGTGCCAGCAGGGGGACAGGGGGACCTAATTCACCCCTCCACTTT. This codes for CASRGTGGPNSPLHF.

The V and J genes are TRBV5-1 and TRBJ1-1; 7 nucleotides line up with TRBD1. Trimming at V came to 4 bases and at J to 1 base, leaving 4 bases not matched to a gene. The CDR3 runs 14 residues. CDR1 is SGHRS and CDR2 is YFSETQ in the germline V gene. The CDR3 region has the DNA TGCGCCAGCAGCCACAGGGGTGGGAACACTGAAGCTTTCTTT. Encoded protein: CASSHRGGNTEAFF.

The chain joins TRBV7-8 to TRBJ1-5; 8 positions agree with TRBD1. The CDR3 is 16 residues long. V gave up 5 bases and J gave up 4 bases; unmatched junction bases: 10. Germline CDR1 and CDR2: SGHVS and FQNEAQ. The CDR3, as DNA: TGTGCCAGCAGCAAAGCAGGGGGCAGTGATAATCAGCCCCAGCATTTT. Translating it yields CASSKAGGSDNQPQHF.

V usage is TRBV10-3 and J usage is TRBJ2-5, with 9 positions matching TRBD1. This CDR3 spans 13 amino acids. The ends lost 10 bases at V and 1 base at J; junction bases unmatched: 4. Germline V gene data show CDR1 as ENHRY and CDR2 as SYGVKD. CDR3 protein: CATRDRVQETQYF. CDR3 nucleotides: TGTGCCACTCGGGACAGGGTCCAAGAGACCCAGTACTTC.

The chain recombines TRBV20-1 with TRBJ2-3; D possibly corresponds to TRBD2 (5 bases). The germline CDR1 and CDR2 sequences are DFQATT and SNEGSKA (reference sequence). The CDR3 has 11 residues. The CDR3 here is CSVTRGDTQYF. The CDR3, as DNA: TGCAGCGTGACGCGAGGGGATACGCAGTATTTT.